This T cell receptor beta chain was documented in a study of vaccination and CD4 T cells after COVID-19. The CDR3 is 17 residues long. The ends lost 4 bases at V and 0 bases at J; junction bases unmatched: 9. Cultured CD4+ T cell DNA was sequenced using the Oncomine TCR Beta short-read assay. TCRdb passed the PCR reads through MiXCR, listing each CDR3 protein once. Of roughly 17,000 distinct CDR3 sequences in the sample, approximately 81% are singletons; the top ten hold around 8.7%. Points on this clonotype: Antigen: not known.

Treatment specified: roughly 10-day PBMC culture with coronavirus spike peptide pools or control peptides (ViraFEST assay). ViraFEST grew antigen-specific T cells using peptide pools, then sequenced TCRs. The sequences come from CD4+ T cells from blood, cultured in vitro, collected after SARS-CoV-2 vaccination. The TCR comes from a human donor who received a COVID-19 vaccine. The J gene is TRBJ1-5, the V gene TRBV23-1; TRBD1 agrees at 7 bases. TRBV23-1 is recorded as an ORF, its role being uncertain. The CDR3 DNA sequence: TGCGCCAGCAGTCCAGGGACAGTTTGGTATAGCAATCAGCCCCAGCATTTT. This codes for CASSPGTVWYSNQPQHF.